A selection of T cell receptor beta chains follows, all from one sample in a study of identical twins. TCRdb processed the 5' RACE reads anew with MiXCR; each CDR3 protein has one entry. The profile shows fewer than 350,000 distinct CDR3 sequences, under 9% of them singletons. Separately, the same data were catalogued under a study of yellow fever vaccine responses in identical twins.

The sequencing sample was made of memory (CD45RO+) T cells sorted from blood. The receptors were gathered from a woman younger than 30 in good health. The CDR3 runs from the conserved cysteine through the conserved F or W. Clone size is not always given. Where it is, it says once, few, many or a class for expanded clones.

clone size	V gene	J gene	CDR3 protein
-	TRBV29-1	TRBJ2-2	CSVDVTGELFF
-	TRBV20-1	TRBJ2-1	CSARSSTSPSYNEQFF
few	TRBV7-6	TRBJ2-3	CASSESWGMTDTQYF
few	TRBV2	TRBJ1-6	CASQMEAGSNSPLHF
many	TRBV28	TRBJ2-1	CASSIVAGVGFF
few	TRBV15	TRBJ1-2	CATSRQPTGDGYTF
few	TRBV6-5	TRBJ2-5	CASSYSRMEVETQYF
few	TRBV5-5	TRBJ1-1	CASSLAPGSNTEAFF
few	TRBV5-5	TRBJ2-7	CASSSTGGRNEQYF
-	TRBV15	TRBJ2-7	CATSSWNGGSYEQYF
many	TRBV4-1	TRBJ1-5	CASSLGHSMDNQPQHF
-	TRBV7-3	TRBJ2-1	CASSLTRGDEQFF
-	TRBV12-3/TRBV12-4	TRBJ2-1	CASRLGLSSYNEQFF
many	TRBV25-1	TRBJ1-1	CASSGTTGGEVTEAFF
many	TRBV28	TRBJ2-4	CASSKAGGAKNIQYF
-	TRBV7-2	TRBJ2-1	CASSFQSAGGEQFF
few	TRBV24-1	TRBJ2-2	CATSANRGGFIGGELFF
-	TRBV18	TRBJ1-4	CASSRDRNEKLFF
few	TRBV7-2	TRBJ2-7	CASSEAGTANYEQYF
few	TRBV4-2	TRBJ2-5	CASSQAGPETQYF
many	TRBV20-1	TRBJ1-1	CSARILNTEAFF
-	TRBV6-1	TRBJ2-1	CASSEARLNEQFF
many	TRBV3-1	TRBJ2-5	CASSQGLGTTETQYF
many	TRBV7-9	TRBJ2-3	CASSSSGYTQYF
-	TRBV28	TRBJ1-5	CASRTLTGGRQPQHF
many	TRBV10-2	TRBJ2-2	CATIQAPTGELFF
many	TRBV11-2	TRBJ2-5	CASSLGKETQYF
few	TRBV5-6	TRBJ2-3	CASSLLTGGIREYF
many	TRBV28	TRBJ2-1	CASSADRGRKSGELEATQFF
many	TRBV6-2/TRBV6-3	TRBJ2-3	CASSSIRATDTQYF
many	TRBV12-3/TRBV12-4	TRBJ2-3	CASSLRQGSNTQYF
many	TRBV5-1	TRBJ2-4	CASSFSRAKNIQYF
few	TRBV7-9	TRBJ1-2	CASSLPTTGYTF